These 32 T cell receptor beta chains were all obtained from the same sample, sequenced in a study of shared clonotypes between healthy human individuals. TCRdb's table, derived via immunoSEQ multiplex PCR, lists solely in-frame clones and lacks some. This sample carries 180,000 or so clones, roughly 93% of them seen once, and the ten largest clones take 0.067%. The material sequenced was naive CD4+ T cells sorted from blood. Subset described: CD45RA+ positively selected. The receptors derive from a woman under 40 in good health.

This clone was found once. The CDR3 coding sequence is TGTGCCAGCAGTGTGGGGTCGGTCGAACAGCATTTT. It translates to CASSVGSVEQHF. The chain couples TRBV6-1 to TRBJ1-5, with D unclear. Germline V gene data show CDR1 as MNHNS and CDR2 as SASEGT. The V end lost 4 bases, the J end lost 13 bases, and 14 bases lay between the germline ends. CDR3 length equals 12 residues.

The V gene is TRBV11-2, the J gene TRBJ2-7, with a weak D call TRBD2 (5 bases). V was cut by 5 bases and J by 0 bases, with 14 bases left in between. The CDR3 has 15 amino acids. Germline V gives CDR1 SGHAT, CDR2 FQNNGV. The CDR3 loop reads CASSTWTGSSYEQYF. The CDR3 DNA follows: TGTGCCAGCAGCACCTGGACGGGATCCTCCTACGAGCAGTACTTC.

The V gene is TRBV28, the J gene TRBJ2-7; a possible D gene is TRBD2 (6 bases). V was trimmed by 4 bases and J by 3 bases, leaving 16 bases between them. This CDR3 comprises 15 residues. Germline assignment: CDR1 MDHEN and CDR2 SYDVKM. The CDR3 loop is CASSSLGGGSYEQYF. For the CDR3, the DNA is TGTGCCAGCAGTTCGCTGGGGGGAGGAAGCTACGAGCAGTACTTC. Looking up the rest from reference TRBV28 and TRBJ2-7 gives the full variable domain: DVKVTQSSRYLVKRTGEKVFLECVQDMDHENMFWYRQDPGLGLRLIYFSYDVKMKEKGDIPEGYSVSREKKERFSLILESASTNQTSMYLCASSSLGGGSYEQYFGPGTRLTVT.

The V gene is TRBV30, the J gene TRBJ2-6; TRBD1 agrees at 7 bases. The ends lost 4 bases at V and 0 bases at J; junction bases unmatched: 6. Germline loops: CDR1 GTSNPN, CDR2 SVGIG (reference sequence). The CDR3 extends over 16 amino acids. The CDR3 DNA is TGTGCCTGGACCAGGGGACAGAGCTCTGGGGCCAACGTCCTGACTTTC. This translates into CAWTRGQSSGANVLTF.

This sequence joins TRBV6-5 and TRBJ2-7, with D possibly being TRBD1 (6 bases). CDR1 and CDR2 (germline): MNHEY, SVGAGI. Trimming shortened V by 0 bases and J by 1 base, and 13 bases separated the two germline ends. The CDR3 contains 16 residues. CDR3 region: CASSYSVPGHSYEQYF. The CDR3 region has the DNA TGTGCCAGCAGTTACTCGGTACCGGGACATTCCTACGAGCAGTACTTC.

The gene calls are TRBV27 and TRBJ1-3, with 8 bases identical to TRBD1. Germline assignment: CDR1 MNHEY and CDR2 SMNVEV (reference sequence). J was trimmed by 0 bases and V by 4 bases; bases with no gene match: 5. The CDR3 sequence is 16 residues long. DNA for the CDR3: TGTGCCAGCAGTTCCAGGGGGCATGTCTCTGGAAACACCATATATTTT. Translating it yields CASSSRGHVSGNTIYF.

The chain combines TRBV28 with TRBJ2-1; D uncertain. The CDR3 runs to 16 residues. CDR1 is MDHEN, CDR2 SYDVKM, per germline. V dropped 2 bases and J dropped 3 bases, with 14 bases sitting between them. DNA for the CDR3: TGTGCCAGCAGTTTAGGAGCAAATCCTAACTACAATGAGCAGTTCTTC. Protein: CASSLGANPNYNEQFF.

The J gene is TRBJ2-7, the V gene TRBV28; TRBD1 agrees at 8 bases. J lost 1 base, V lost 3 bases, and 8 bases had no gene match. The CDR3 is made up of 16 amino acids. In germline, CDR1 is MDHEN, CDR2 SYDVKM. In DNA form, the CDR3 reads TGTGCCAGCAGTTTTGGACAGGGCTCCTATTCCTACGAGCAGTACTTC. Encoded protein: CASSFGQGSYSYEQYF.

This sequence joins TRBV18 and TRBJ1-2; 8 bases line up with TRBD1. From germline, CDR1 is KGHSH and CDR2 LQKENI. The V segment lost 3 bases and the J segment 4 bases; nucleotides outside the gene matches: 7. The length of the CDR3 is 15 residues. Here the CDR3 reads CASSPATGGTYGYTF. The CDR3 coding sequence is TGTGCCAGCTCACCGGCTACAGGGGGAACCTATGGCTACACCTTC.

The chain recombines TRBV28 with TRBJ2-7, with D unresolved. This CDR3 spans 12 amino acids. Trimming removed 1 base from V and 7 bases from J, with 8 bases in between. Germline CDR1 is MDHEN and CDR2 is SYDVKM. CDR3 protein: CASSLSTGEQYF. The CDR3 DNA reads TGTGCCAGCAGTTTATCGACCGGTGAGCAGTACTTC.

This sequence joins TRBV27 and TRBJ1-4, with 7 bases that match TRBD1. In germline, CDR1 is MNHEY, CDR2 SMNVEV (reference sequence). V dropped 4 bases and J dropped 7; count of bases not matched to a gene: 9. This CDR3 comprises 15 residues. The CDR3 reads CASSSYRGSPEKLFF. CDR3 in DNA: TGTGCCAGCAGTTCATACAGGGGCAGTCCTGAAAAACTGTTTTTT.

This CDR3 is CASSLNSYNEQFF. DNA for the CDR3: TGTGCCAGCAGCTTAAATTCCTACAATGAGCAGTTCTTC. The rearrangement joins TRBV7-9 to TRBJ2-1; no reliable D call. The V end lost 2 bases, the J end lost 1 base, and 3 bases lay between the germline ends. CDR1 is SEHNR and CDR2 is FQNEAQ in the germline V gene (reference sequence). CDR3 length equals 13 residues.

The CDR3 DNA reads TGCGCCAGCAGCCAGGGGGCAGGGAACTATGGCTACACCTTC. This codes for CASSQGAGNYGYTF. V and J are TRBV5-1 and TRBJ1-2; TRBD1 agrees at 8 bases. The CDR3 covers 14 residues. V was pared by 4 bases and J by 2 bases, with 4 bases of the junction left unmatched. Germline CDR1 SGHRS, CDR2 YFSETQ. The full variable domain, rest sourced from reference TRBV5-1 and TRBJ1-2, is KAGVTQTPRYLIKTRGQQVTLSCSPISGHRSVSWYQQTPGQGLQFLFEYFSETQRNKGNFPGRFSGRQFSNSRSEMNVSTLELGDSALYLCASSQGAGNYGYTFGSGTRLTVV.

This chain joins TRBV7-6 and TRBJ2-3, with 7 bases that match TRBD2. The CDR3 spans 16 residues. Trimming took 4 bases from V and 4 from J; bases not matched to a gene: 11. CDR1 is SGHVS, CDR2 FNYEAQ, per germline. CDR3 bases: TGTGCCAGCAGCTCAGCGGGAACTCGGCGAGCAGATACGCAGTATTTT. Translated: CASSSAGTRRADTQYF.

This clone was seen only once. V gene TRBV14 combines with J gene TRBJ1-1; D unresolved. The CDR3 totals 16 residues. CDR1 and CDR2 from the germline V gene are SGHDN and FVKESK. V lost 0 bases, J lost 6 bases, and 17 bases lay in between. CDR3 sequence reads: CASSQDRGSRWAEAFF. Written as DNA, the CDR3 is TGTGCCAGCAGCCAAGATCGAGGCAGTAGATGGGCTGAAGCTTTCTTT. Full variable domain (remainder filled in from reference TRBV14 and TRBJ1-1): EAGVTQFPSHSVIEKGQTVTLRCDPISGHDNLYWYRRVMGKEIKFLLHFVKESKQDESGMPNNRFLAERTGGTYSTLKVQPAELEDSGVYFCASSQDRGSRWAEAFFGQGTRLTVV.

V is TRBV2 and J is TRBJ2-7, with 9 bases that match TRBD1. V dropped 10 bases and J dropped 3; count of bases not matched to a gene: 10. Germline V gene lookup returns CDR1 SNHLY and CDR2 FYNNEI. The CDR3 is 14 amino acids. This CDR3 is CAIKAGTGLYEQYF. The CDR3 nucleotides read TGTGCCATCAAAGCCGGGACAGGGCTCTACGAGCAGTACTTC.

The chain is built from TRBV11-3 and TRBJ1-5, with a weak D call TRBD1 (5 bases). This CDR3 is 14 amino acids long. V lost 5 bases to trimming and J lost 12 bases, with 20 bases between them. Germline V gene sequence: CDR1 SGHNT, CDR2 YENEEA. The CDR3 DNA reads TGTGCCAGCAGCCTACTGGGACCTGAGAGGAACCAGCATTTT. It encodes CASSLLGPERNQHF.

The genes are TRBV29-1 and TRBJ1-1, with 8 bases lining up with TRBD1. Germline V gives CDR1 SQVTM, CDR2 ANQGSEA. The CDR3 sequence is 13 residues long. Unmatched junction bases numbered 5, after V lost 4 bases and J lost 4 bases. The CDR3 sequence is CSVGGQGGTEAFF. In DNA form, the CDR3 reads TGCAGCGTTGGCGGACAGGGTGGCACTGAAGCTTTCTTT.

The chain's CDR3 is CASSSPRTGTQPQHF. DNA for the CDR3: TGTGCCAGCAGTTCGCCCCGGACAGGCACGCAGCCCCAGCATTTT. V gene TRBV28 combines with J gene TRBJ1-5; the match to TRBD1 covers 7 bases. CDR3 size: 15 residues. V lost 4 bases and J lost 7; bases outside the gene matches: 10. Germline V gene lookup returns CDR1 MDHEN and CDR2 SYDVKM.

This sequence joins TRBV29-1 and TRBJ2-5; 10 bases match TRBD1. The J call is uncertain, as TRBJ2-7 better fits the DNA end. CDR3 length: 12 amino acids. CDR1 SQVTM and CDR2 ANQGSEA come from the germline V gene. CDR3 nucleotide sequence: TGCAGCGTGTGGGACAGGGGATACGAGCAGTACTTC. It is translated as CSVWDRGYEQYF.

The chain recombines TRBV18 with TRBJ2-3, with 7 bases fitting TRBD1. The V gene end was trimmed by 3 bases and the J gene end by 2 bases; junction bases not matched to a gene: 5. CDR1 is KGHSH and CDR2 is LQKENI in the germline V gene. This CDR3 has 15 residues. The CDR3 region is CASSPPGQHTDTQYF. The CDR3 DNA is TGTGCCAGCTCACCTCCGGGACAGCACACAGATACGCAGTATTTT.

V is TRBV7-6 and J is TRBJ1-1, with D unresolved. From germline, CDR1 is SGHVS and CDR2 FNYEAQ. V lost 1 base and J 3 bases, leaving 6 bases between the germline ends. CDR3 length: 13 amino acids. The CDR3 DNA is TGTGCCAGCAGCTTAGGTCTGGACACTGAAGCTTTCTTT. This gives the protein CASSLGLDTEAFF.

The J gene is TRBJ2-3, the V gene TRBV15; TRBD1 is a possible D gene (5 bases). The CDR3 has 16 amino acids. Looked up from germline, CDR1 is LNHNV and CDR2 is YYDKDF (reference sequence). Trimming pared 5 bases from V and 0 bases from J, leaving 15 bases between. CDR3 sequence reads: CATSATTAFSTDTQYF. For the CDR3, the DNA is TGTGCCACCAGCGCAACGACAGCTTTTAGCACAGATACGCAGTATTTT.

CDR3: CASSPAGGSYEQYF. The CDR3 DNA is TGTGCCAGCAGCCCCGCGGGGGGCTCCTACGAGCAGTACTTC. This chain uses TRBV7-9 with TRBJ2-7; TRBD2 aligns across 8 bases. Germline CDR1 SEHNR, CDR2 FQNEAQ (reference sequence). After removal of 5 bases from V and 0 bases from J, the junction contained 3 bases not matched to a gene. The CDR3 extends over 14 amino acids.

DNA for the CDR3: TGTGCCAGCTCACCGACGGAAACTGGAAACACCATATATTTT. Its protein product is CASSPTETGNTIYF. The V gene is TRBV18, the J gene TRBJ1-3; no firm D call. The ends were cut back, 3 bases at V and 2 bases at J, with 8 bases in the middle. Germline CDR1 KGHSH, CDR2 LQKENI. The CDR3 contains 14 residues.

This sequence joins TRBV28 and TRBJ2-7; 7 bases agree with TRBD2. Germline V lookup: CDR1 MDHEN, CDR2 SYDVKM. The ends lost 3 bases at V and 4 bases at J; junction bases unmatched: 9. This CDR3 region has 15 residues. The CDR3 loop is CASSFRGDPKYEQYF. DNA of the CDR3: TGTGCCAGCAGTTTCCGGGGGGATCCGAAATACGAGCAGTACTTC.

The chain combines TRBV7-2 with TRBJ1-3; 8 bases align to TRBD1. CDR1 SGHTA and CDR2 FQGNSA come from the germline V gene. Trimming took 5 bases from V and 8 from J; bases not matched to a gene: 5. This CDR3 is 13 amino acids long. CDR3 bases: TGTGCCAGCAGCCGTGACAGGGGATACACCATATATTTT. Protein product: CASSRDRGYTIYF. The complete variable domain, with remaining parts taken from reference TRBV7-2 and TRBJ1-3, reads GAGVSQSPSNKVTEKGKDVELRCDPISGHTALYWYRQSLGQGLEFLIYFQGNSAPDKSGLPSDRFSAERTGGSVSTLTIQRTQQEDSAVYLCASSRDRGYTIYFGEGSWLTVV.

This clone was recorded only once. The gene calls are TRBV28 and TRBJ2-7; 8 nucleotides align to TRBD2. This CDR3 has 15 amino acids. From germline, CDR1 is MDHEN and CDR2 SYDVKM. The trim removed 6 bases at V and 0 bases at J, leaving 7 bases unmatched. The CDR3 loop reads CASRWGTRDSYEQYF. The DNA for the CDR3 is TGTGCCAGCAGGTGGGGGACTAGGGACTCCTACGAGCAGTACTTC.

This rearrangement joins TRBV28 to TRBJ2-5; D is perhaps TRBD2 (5 bases). The length of the CDR3 is 15 residues. V lost 6 bases to trimming and J lost 11 bases, with 25 bases between them. Germline V gives CDR1 MDHEN, CDR2 SYDVKM. CDR3 nucleotides: TGTGCCAGCAGCCCCTTACACGCTGCCCGGGGAGAGCAGTACTTC. Translated, it gives CASSPLHAARGEQYF.

This clone has a single count. The V gene is TRBV28, the J gene TRBJ2-5; 7 bases fit TRBD2. The J call may be in error: the DNA end matches TRBJ2-7 better. The CDR3 loop spans 15 amino acids. Germline V gives CDR1 MDHEN, CDR2 SYDVKM. The CDR3 DNA is TGTGCCAGCAGTTCCGCTAGCGGACATTTGGGCGAGCAGTACTTC. Translating gives CASSSASGHLGEQYF.

This chain connects TRBV5-1 to TRBJ1-4, with D maybe TRBD1 (6 bases). Trimming removed 5 bases from V and 4 bases from J, with 15 bases in between. In germline, CDR1 is SGHRS, CDR2 YFSETQ. This CDR3 is 15 amino acids long. The CDR3 sequence: CASRRPGAGNEKLFF. The CDR3 region has the DNA TGCGCCAGCAGGAGGCCGGGGGCCGGTAATGAAAAACTGTTTTTT.

V usage is TRBV9 and J usage is TRBJ2-7; TRBD2 matches 7 bases. The V gene end was trimmed by 0 bases and the J gene end by 7 bases; junction bases not matched to a gene: 10. CDR3 size: 15 residues. Germline CDR1 and CDR2: SGDLS and YYNGEE. CDR3 sequence (DNA): TGTGCCAGCAGCGTAGCTCCGGACACGGGAGGAGAGCAGTACTTC. Amino acids: CASSVAPDTGGEQYF.